Below, one T cell receptor (beta chain) is given with its context. What it binds is unknown. This sample was included in a study of T cells after posttransplantation cyclophosphamide. The protocol was immunoSEQ multiplex PCR, while the TCRdb copy is restricted to in-frame clones and leaves out a portion. The repertoire consists of about 38,000 clones, none detected only once. Study observations and caveats: After PTCy, TRB diversity resembled that of CNI/methotrexate controls. Later post-transplant blood repertoires were often dominated by donor CD8+ memory clones.

The sample taken for sequencing was PBMCs. The sequence came from a man aged 30 to 45 in good health and a related stem cell transplant donor.

The CDR3 DNA reads as TGTGCCACCTCGGACAGGGGGTTCTATAATTCACCCCTCCACTTT. Translated: CATSDRGFYNSPLHF. The rearrangement links TRBV11-2 to TRBJ1-6; 10 positions match TRBD1. V dropped 10 bases and J dropped 3; count of bases not matched to a gene: 6. The CDR3 is made up of 15 amino acids. CDR1 is SGHAT and CDR2 is FQNNGV in the germline V gene.